This T cell receptor beta chain was captured by sequencing in a study of shared clonotypes between healthy human individuals. Whole-study findings and limits: Sampling included only blood; tissue repertoires likely differ. In contrast to clonotypes shared by all four donors, non-shared clonotypes had lower generation probabilities.

Concerning this clone: What it binds is unknown.

The assay was immunoSEQ multiplex PCR, and TCRdb's table has in-frame clones only and misses some. This sample carries around 2.5 million clones, over 85% of them seen once, and the ten largest clones take 0.36%. The CDR3 consists of 17 residues. The V end was cut by 2 bases, the J end by 3 bases, with 17 bases between. The germline V gene has CDR1 KGHSH and CDR2 LQKENI. The origin of this receptor is a man younger than 35 in good health. Some clones in this sample may be carry-over from other donors' samples. The specimen sequenced was naive CD4+ T cells from PBMCs. Subset defined: CD45RA+ positively selected. The chain combines TRBV18 with TRBJ1-3; D may be TRBD1 (5 bases). The CDR3 region is CASSPRPERGLGNTIYF. The CDR3 DNA reads as TGTGCCAGCTCACCAAGACCAGAACGGGGACTTGGAAACACCATATATTTT.